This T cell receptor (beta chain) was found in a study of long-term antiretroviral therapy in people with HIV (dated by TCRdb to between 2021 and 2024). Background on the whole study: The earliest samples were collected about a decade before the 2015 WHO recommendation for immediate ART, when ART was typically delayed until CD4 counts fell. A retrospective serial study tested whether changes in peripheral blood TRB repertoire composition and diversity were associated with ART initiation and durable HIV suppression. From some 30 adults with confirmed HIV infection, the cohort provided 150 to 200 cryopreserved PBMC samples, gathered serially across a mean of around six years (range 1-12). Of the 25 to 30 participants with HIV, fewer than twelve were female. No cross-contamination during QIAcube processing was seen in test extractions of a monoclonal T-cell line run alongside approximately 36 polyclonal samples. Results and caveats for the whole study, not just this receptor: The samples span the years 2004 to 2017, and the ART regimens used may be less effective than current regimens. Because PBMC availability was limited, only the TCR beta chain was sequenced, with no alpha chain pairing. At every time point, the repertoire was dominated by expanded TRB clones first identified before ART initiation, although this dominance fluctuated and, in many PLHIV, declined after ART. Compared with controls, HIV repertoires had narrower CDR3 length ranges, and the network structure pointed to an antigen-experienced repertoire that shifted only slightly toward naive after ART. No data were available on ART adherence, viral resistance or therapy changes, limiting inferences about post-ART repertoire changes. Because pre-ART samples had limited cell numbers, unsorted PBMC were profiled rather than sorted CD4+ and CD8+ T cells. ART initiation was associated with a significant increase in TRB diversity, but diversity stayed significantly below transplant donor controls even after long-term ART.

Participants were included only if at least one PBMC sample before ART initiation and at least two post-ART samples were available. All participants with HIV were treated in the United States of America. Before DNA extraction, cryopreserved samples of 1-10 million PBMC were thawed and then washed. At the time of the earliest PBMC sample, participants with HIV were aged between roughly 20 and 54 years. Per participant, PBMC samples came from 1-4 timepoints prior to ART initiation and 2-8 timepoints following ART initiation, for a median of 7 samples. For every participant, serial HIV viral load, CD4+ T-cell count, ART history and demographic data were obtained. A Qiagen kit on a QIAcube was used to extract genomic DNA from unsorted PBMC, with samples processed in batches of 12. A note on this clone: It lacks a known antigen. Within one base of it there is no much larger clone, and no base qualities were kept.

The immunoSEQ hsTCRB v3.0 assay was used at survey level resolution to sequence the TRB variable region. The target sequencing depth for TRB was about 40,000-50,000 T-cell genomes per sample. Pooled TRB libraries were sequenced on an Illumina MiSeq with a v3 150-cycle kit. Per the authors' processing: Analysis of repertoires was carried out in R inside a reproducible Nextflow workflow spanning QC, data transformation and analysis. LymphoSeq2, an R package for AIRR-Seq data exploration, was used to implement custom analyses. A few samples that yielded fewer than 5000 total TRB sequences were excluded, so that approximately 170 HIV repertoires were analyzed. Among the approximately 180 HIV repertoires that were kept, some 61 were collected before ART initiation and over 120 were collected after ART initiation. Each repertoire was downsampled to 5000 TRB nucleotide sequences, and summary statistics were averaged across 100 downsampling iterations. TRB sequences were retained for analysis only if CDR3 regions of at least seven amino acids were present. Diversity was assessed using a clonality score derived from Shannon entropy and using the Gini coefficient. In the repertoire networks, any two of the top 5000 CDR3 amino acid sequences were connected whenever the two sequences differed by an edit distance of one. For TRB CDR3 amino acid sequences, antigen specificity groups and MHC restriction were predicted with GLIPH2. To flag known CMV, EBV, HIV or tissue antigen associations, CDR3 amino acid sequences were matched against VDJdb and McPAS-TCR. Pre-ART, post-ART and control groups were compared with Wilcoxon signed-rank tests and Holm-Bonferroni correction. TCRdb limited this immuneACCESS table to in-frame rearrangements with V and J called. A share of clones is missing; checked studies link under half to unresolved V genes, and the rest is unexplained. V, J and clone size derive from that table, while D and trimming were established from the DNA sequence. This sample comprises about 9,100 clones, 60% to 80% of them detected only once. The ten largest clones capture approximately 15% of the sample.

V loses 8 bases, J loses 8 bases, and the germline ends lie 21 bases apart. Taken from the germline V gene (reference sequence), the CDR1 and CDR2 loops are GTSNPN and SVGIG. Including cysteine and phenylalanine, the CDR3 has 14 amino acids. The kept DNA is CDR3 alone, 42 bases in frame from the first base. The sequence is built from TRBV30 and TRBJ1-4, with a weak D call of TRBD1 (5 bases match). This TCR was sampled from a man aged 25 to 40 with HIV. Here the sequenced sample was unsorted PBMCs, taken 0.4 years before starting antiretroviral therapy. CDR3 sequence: CAQGDPLRLEKLFF. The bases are TGTGCCCAAGGGGACCCTCTCCGGTTAGAAAAACTGTTTTTT.